These 3 T cell receptor beta chains came from one sample sequenced in a study of OX40 agonist ivuxolimab in advanced cancers. The table came from immunoSEQ multiplex PCR; TCRdb's copy has only in-frame clones and leaves some out. The data show 40,000 to 55,000 clones, about nine tenths seen once. This material consisted of CD4+ or CD8+ T cells sorted from blood, taken in a trial of the OX40 agonist ivuxolimab. All receptors come from an adult with an advanced solid tumor such as melanoma, head and neck, liver or kidney cancer.

CDR3 in amino acids: CASSKEFIRDGVLWAQHF. As DNA, the CDR3 is TGTGCCAGCAGCAAAGAATTTATCCGGGACGGGGTCTTATGGGCCCAGCATTTT. The V call is TRBV21-1, the J call TRBJ1-5. TRBV21-1 is tagged as a pseudogene. The CDR3 consists of 18 residues.

This chain joins TRBV2 and TRBJ2-3; D remains ambiguous. Germline V gives CDR1 SNHLY, CDR2 FYNNEI. There are 11 residues in the CDR3. Between the trimmed V and J ends, which lost 2 bases and 5 bases, there was a span of 2 bases. The CDR3 coding sequence is TGTGCCAGCAGTGAAAGAGATACGCAGTATTTT. It translates to CASSERDTQYF. Based on the CDR3 plus reference TRBV2 and TRBJ2-3, the full variable domain is EPEVTQTPSHQVTQMGQEVILRCVPISNHLYFYWYRQILGQKVEFLVSFYNNEISEKSEIFDDQFSVERPDGSNFTLKIRSTKLEDSAMYFCASSERDTQYFGPGTRLTVL.

Details on this clone: Compared with germline, one end of the junction differs, possibly owing to a read error. V gene TRBV19 combines with J gene TRBJ1-2; the match to TRBD1 covers 9 bases. The CDR3 runs 13 residues. CDR1 and CDR2 from the germline V gene are LNHDA and SQIVND (reference sequence). The CDR3 protein is CASSADFTGGAYF. CDR3 coding DNA: TGTGCCAGTAGTGCCGATTTTACAGGGGGCGCCTACTTC. Full variable domain (rest looked up from reference TRBV19 and TRBJ1-2): DGGITQSPKYLFRKEGQNVTLSCEQNLNHDAMYWYRQDPGQGLRLIYYSQIVNDFQKGDIAEGYSVSREKKESFPLTVTSAQKNPTAFYLCASSADFTGGAYFGSGTRLTVV.